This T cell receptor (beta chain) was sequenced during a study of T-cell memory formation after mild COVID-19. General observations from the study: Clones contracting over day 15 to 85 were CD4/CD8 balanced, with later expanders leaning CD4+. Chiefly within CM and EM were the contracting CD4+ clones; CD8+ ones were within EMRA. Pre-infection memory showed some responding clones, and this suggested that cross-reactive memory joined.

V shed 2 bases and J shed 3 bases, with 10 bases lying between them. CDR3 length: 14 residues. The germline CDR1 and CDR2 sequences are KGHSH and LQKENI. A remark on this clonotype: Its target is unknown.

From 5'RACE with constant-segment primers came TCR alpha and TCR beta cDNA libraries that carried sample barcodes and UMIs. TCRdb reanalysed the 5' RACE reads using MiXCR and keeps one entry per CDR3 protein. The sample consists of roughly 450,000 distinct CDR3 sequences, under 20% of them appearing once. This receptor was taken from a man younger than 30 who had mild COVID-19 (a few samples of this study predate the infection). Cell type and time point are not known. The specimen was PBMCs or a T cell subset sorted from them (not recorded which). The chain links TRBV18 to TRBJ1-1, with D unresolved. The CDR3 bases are TGTGCCAGCTCACCAGTTTACGGCCACACTGAAGCTTTCTTT. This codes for CASSPVYGHTEAFF.